Presented here are 25 T cell receptor beta chains from one specimen sequenced in a study of blood T cell repertoires in COVID-19. TCRdb's table, derived via immunoSEQ multiplex PCR, lists solely in-frame clones and lacks some. Of about 260,000 clones in the sample, more than 85% were seen once. The material sequenced was peripheral blood. These receptors were obtained from an older woman with COVID-19, enrolled during active disease.

The chain links TRBV2 to TRBJ1-6; D call uncertain. V was shortened by 6 bases and J by 1 base, with 13 bases between the two germline ends. The CDR3 has 16 amino acids. Germline CDR1 is SNHLY and CDR2 is FYNNEI. The CDR3 DNA reads as TGTGCCAGCAGACAGCGGCGATCTTCCTATAATTCACCCCTCCACTTT. It is translated as CASRQRRSSYNSPLHF. The whole variable domain, remainder taken from reference TRBV2 and TRBJ1-6, is EPEVTQTPSHQVTQMGQEVILRCVPISNHLYFYWYRQILGQKVEFLVSFYNNEISEKSEIFDDQFSVERPDGSNFTLKIRSTKLEDSAMYFCASRQRRSSYNSPLHFGNGTRLTVT.

The rearrangement uses TRBV30 and TRBJ1-1; 11 bases are a match to TRBD1. The J segment lost 8 bases and the V segment lost 3 bases, leaving 8 bases of the junction unmatched. The germline CDR1 and CDR2 sequences are GTSNPN and SVGIG (reference sequence). The CDR3 runs to 14 residues. The CDR3 is CAWRGTGGWREAFF. The CDR3 DNA reads as TGTGCCTGGAGGGGGACAGGGGGTTGGAGAGAAGCTTTCTTT.

The CDR3, as DNA: TGTGCCATCAGTGAGAATGGTAGGGGGCCCAACTATGGCTACACCTTC. Its protein is CAISENGRGPNYGYTF. This sequence joins TRBV10-3 and TRBJ1-2, with 7 bases identical to TRBD1. The CDR3 covers 16 residues. Unmatched junction bases numbered 8, after V lost 2 bases and J lost 2 bases. Per germline, CDR1 ENHRY and CDR2 SYGVKD.

This chain joins TRBV2 and TRBJ1-1; no clear D. Per germline, CDR1 SNHLY and CDR2 FYNNEI. This CDR3 spans 14 amino acids. Trimming removed 4 bases from V and 4 bases from J, with 13 bases in between. The DNA for the CDR3 is TGTGCCAGCAGTGCGGGCGGGTGGGGCACTGAAGCTTTCTTT. Residues: CASSAGGWGTEAFF.

The chain couples TRBV19 to TRBJ1-5; TRBD1 matches at 7 bases. The trim removed 4 bases at V and 4 bases at J, leaving 7 bases unmatched. This CDR3 has 15 amino acids. CDR1 is LNHDA, CDR2 SQIVND, per germline (reference sequence). CDR3 sequence (DNA): TGTGCCAGTAGTACGGGGACAGTGGGGAATCAGCCCCAGCATTTT. It encodes CASSTGTVGNQPQHF. Together with reference TRBV19 and TRBJ1-5, the CDR3 gives the full variable domain: DGGITQSPKYLFRKEGQNVTLSCEQNLNHDAMYWYRQDPGQGLRLIYYSQIVNDFQKGDIAEGYSVSREKKESFPLTVTSAQKNPTAFYLCASSTGTVGNQPQHFGDGTRLSIL.

CDR3 sequence: CASSEYRESNSPLHF. In nucleotides, the CDR3 is TGTGCCAGCAGTGAATATAGGGAGTCTAATTCACCCCTCCACTTT. This rearrangement joins TRBV25-1 to TRBJ1-6; D not certain. Germline loops: CDR1 MGHDK, CDR2 SYGVNS. The CDR3 totals 15 residues. Between the trimmed V and J ends, which lost 0 bases and 6 bases, there was a span of 9 bases.

The rearrangement uses TRBV2 and TRBJ1-5; D is perhaps TRBD1 (6 bases). CDR1 and CDR2 from the germline V gene are SNHLY and FYNNEI. CDR3 length equals 13 residues. Deletions cut 5 bases from V and 4 bases from J, with 9 bases between. CDR3 residues: CASSQQGNQPQHF. Here the CDR3 DNA reads TGTGCCAGCAGTCAACAGGGAAATCAGCCCCAGCATTTT.

This clone was picked up a small number of times. The chain has TRBV7-2 and TRBJ1-3, with a possible D match to TRBD1 (6 bases). Germline V lookup: CDR1 SGHTA, CDR2 FQGNSA. This CDR3 is built from 15 residues. The V end lost 6 bases, the J end lost 1 base, and 13 bases lay between the germline ends. CDR3 coding DNA: TGTGCCAGCAGGCCTCTGGGGGCGTCTGGAAACACCATATATTTT. Translating gives CASRPLGASGNTIYF.

This chain connects TRBV5-4 to TRBJ2-7; 7 bases are a match to TRBD2. Germline CDR1 and CDR2: SGHNT and YYREEE (reference sequence). V was pared by 4 bases and J by 7 bases, with 20 bases of the junction left unmatched. The CDR3 contains 17 residues. As DNA, the CDR3 is TGTGCCAGCAGCCCCGGGTCTAGTAGCGGGCTTCCACGGGAGCAGTACTTC. Translating it yields CASSPGSSSGLPREQYF.

The J gene is TRBJ1-4, the V gene TRBV25-1, with a possible D match to TRBD1 (5 bases). Trimming stripped 4 bases from V and 4 bases from J, with 13 bases between. The CDR3 length is 15 residues. Germline V gene data show CDR1 as MGHDK and CDR2 as SYGVNS. The CDR3 bases are TGTGCCAGCAGTGGGGGACTTGAATTTAATGAAAAACTGTTTTTT. This codes for CASSGGLEFNEKLFF. Based on the CDR3 plus reference TRBV25-1 and TRBJ1-4, the full variable domain is EADIYQTPRYLVIGTGKKITLECSQTMGHDKMYWYQQDPGMELHLIHYSYGVNSTEKGDLSSESTVSRIRTEHFPLTLESARPSHTSQYLCASSGGLEFNEKLFFGSGTQLSVL.

This chain connects TRBV5-4 to TRBJ1-2; 8 bases are a match to TRBD1. V shed 4 bases, J shed 2 bases, and the junction held 10 bases outside the gene matches. CDR1 and CDR2 (germline): SGHNT, YYREEE (reference sequence). This CDR3 is built from 16 residues. The CDR3: CASSPSQGAANYGYTF. The DNA for the CDR3 is TGTGCCAGCAGCCCTTCTCAGGGGGCCGCCAACTATGGCTACACCTTC.

The chain carries TRBV12-3 or TRBV12-4 and TRBJ1-5; the D is unclear. V was pared by 9 bases and J by 5 bases, with 14 bases between. The CDR3 contains 13 residues. CDR3 nucleotides: TGTGCCAGTTGCACCCTCCGGGATCAGCCCCAGCATTTT. As protein: CASCTLRDQPQHF.

V usage is TRBV25-1 and J usage is TRBJ1-1; TRBD1 aligns across 9 bases. Germline loops: CDR1 MGHDK, CDR2 SYGVNS. The junction had 6 bases not matched to a gene; V was cut back by 3 bases and J by 4 bases. This CDR3 comprises 15 residues. CDR3 sequence: CASSDAPTGGTEAFF. The CDR3 bases are TGTGCCAGCAGTGACGCCCCGACAGGGGGCACTGAAGCTTTCTTT. Full variable domain (remainder filled in from reference TRBV25-1 and TRBJ1-1): EADIYQTPRYLVIGTGKKITLECSQTMGHDKMYWYQQDPGMELHLIHYSYGVNSTEKGDLSSESTVSRIRTEHFPLTLESARPSHTSQYLCASSDAPTGGTEAFFGQGTRLTVV.

The chain carries TRBV6-5 and TRBJ2-5; possible D gene TRBD2, 6 bases. Germline loops: CDR1 MNHEY, CDR2 SVGAGI. The CDR3 consists of 14 residues. Trimming shortened V by 2 bases and J by 2 bases, and 9 bases separated the two germline ends. CDR3 bases: TGTGCCAGCAGTTACGGGGGAGGTCAAGAGACCCAGTACTTC. It translates to CASSYGGGQETQYF.

J is TRBJ1-1 and V is TRBV2; 11 bases are shared with TRBD1. V was pared by 5 bases and J by 5 bases, with 13 bases of the junction left unmatched. Germline V gene lookup returns CDR1 SNHLY and CDR2 FYNNEI. The length of the CDR3 is 17 residues. For the CDR3, the DNA is TGTGCCAGCAGTCGAGGACAGGGGGCGCTGAGTAGAACTGAAGCTTTCTTT. Translation gives CASSRGQGALSRTEAFF.

CDR3 protein: CASSPRWDSNTDTQYF. The CDR3 DNA is TGTGCCAGCTCACCACGGTGGGACAGTAACACAGATACGCAGTATTTT. The V and J genes are TRBV18 and TRBJ2-3, with 7 bases that match TRBD1. V was clipped by 1 base and J by 2 bases; unmatched bases: 6. Germline V gene lookup returns CDR1 KGHSH and CDR2 LQKENI. The CDR3 is made up of 16 amino acids.

The chain carries TRBV9 and TRBJ2-1; D unclear. CDR3 length: 13 residues. Germline CDR1 and CDR2: SGDLS and YYNGEE. V was pared by 0 bases and J by 6 bases, with 7 bases between. CDR3 amino acids: CASSVESANEQFF. The DNA of the CDR3 is TGTGCCAGCAGCGTAGAAAGCGCCAATGAGCAGTTCTTC.

V is TRBV9 and J is TRBJ2-3; TRBD2 matches at 8 bases. This CDR3 is built from 16 residues. Trimming took 2 bases from V and 0 from J; bases not matched to a gene: 5. Per the germline V gene, CDR1 is SGDLS and CDR2 is YYNGEE. In DNA, the CDR3 is TGTGCCAGCAGCGTCGATGCGGGAGGAAGCACAGATACGCAGTATTTT. Residues: CASSVDAGGSTDTQYF.

This rearrangement joins TRBV18 to TRBJ1-5; 7 bases match TRBD1. The ends lost 5 bases at V and 3 bases at J; junction bases unmatched: 7. Germline V CDR1 and CDR2: KGHSH, LQKENI. There are 15 residues in the CDR3. The CDR3 DNA follows: TGTGCCAGCTCAACTAGACAGGGTCTCAATCAGCCCCAGCATTTT. Translation: CASSTRQGLNQPQHF. The full variable domain, its missing parts supplied by reference TRBV18 and TRBJ1-5, is NAGVMQNPRHLVRRRGQEARLRCSPMKGHSHVYWYRQLPEEGLKFMVYLQKENIIDESGMPKERFSAEFPKEGPSILRIQQVVRGDSAAYFCASSTRQGLNQPQHFGDGTRLSIL.

This clone was recorded once. The chain recombines TRBV6-5 with TRBJ1-5; a weak D match, TRBD1 (5 bases). The CDR3 sequence is 13 residues long. Germline CDR1 is MNHEY and CDR2 is SVGAGI. The V and J ends lost 7 bases and 1 base respectively, with 8 bases between them. This chain's CDR3 is CASIQASNQPQHF. The CDR3 bases are TGTGCCAGCATACAGGCAAGCAATCAGCCCCAGCATTTT.

This clone was detected only once. The chain is built from TRBV5-1 and TRBJ2-5; D unclear. V was shortened by 2 bases and J by 7 bases, with 12 bases between the two germline ends. The CDR3 is made up of 13 amino acids. Per germline, CDR1 SGHRS and CDR2 YFSETQ. CDR3 loop: CASSLADSLTQYF. Written as DNA, the CDR3 is TGCGCCAGCAGCTTAGCCGACTCCCTGACCCAGTACTTC.

The rearrangement uses TRBV7-9 and TRBJ2-1; 7 nucleotides line up with TRBD2. With 5 bases clipped from V and 0 bases from J, the junction kept 7 bases outside the gene matches. Germline CDR1 SEHNR, CDR2 FQNEAQ (reference sequence). The CDR3 length is 16 residues. CDR3 sequence: CASSLGGTISYNEQFF. CDR3 nucleotide sequence: TGTGCCAGCAGCCTGGGGGGGACTATCTCCTACAATGAGCAGTTCTTC.

This clone was detected once. The chain carries TRBV4-3 and TRBJ1-2, with a tentative D call TRBD1 (5 bases). Germline V gene sequence: CDR1 LGHNA, CDR2 YSLEER. The V and J ends lost 3 bases and 4 bases respectively, with 12 bases between them. The CDR3 contains 14 residues. CDR3 loop: CASSQTAWGYGYTF. The CDR3 DNA follows: TGCGCCAGCAGCCAGACAGCTTGGGGCTATGGCTACACCTTC.

The rearrangement links TRBV5-1 to TRBJ1-2; 7 nucleotides match TRBD1. From germline, CDR1 is SGHRS and CDR2 YFSETQ. The junction had 3 bases not matched to a gene; V was cut back by 0 bases and J by 4 bases. CDR3 length equals 14 residues. CDR3 sequence: CASSLAGQTYGYTF. CDR3 nucleotides: TGCGCCAGCAGCTTGGCGGGACAGACCTATGGCTACACCTTC.

The J gene is TRBJ1-2, the V gene TRBV18; possible D gene TRBD1, 5 bases. Germline V gene lookup returns CDR1 KGHSH and CDR2 LQKENI. The CDR3 has 14 residues. Trimming pared 6 bases from V and 6 bases from J, leaving 17 bases between. This CDR3 reads CASSRQGFGDGYTF. The CDR3 DNA reads TGTGCCAGCTCCCGCCAGGGTTTTGGGGATGGCTACACCTTC.